This TCR beta chain emerged from a study of shared clonotypes between healthy human individuals. Overall study: Each donor had three CD4 naive, three CD4 memory, two CD8 naive and one CD8 memory plate. Study conclusions and caveats: Expectations were that clonotype sharing among donors would be affected by sequencing depth.

CDR1 is MNHEY and CDR2 is SVGAGI in the germline V gene. The length of the CDR3 is 14 residues. V shed 5 bases, J shed 7 bases, and the junction held 8 bases outside the gene matches. Genomic DNA of each subset was evenly split across several immunoSEQ plates. Clones were read by immunoSEQ multiplex PCR, and TCRdb kept only the in-frame ones, dropping some. The table has around 2.3 million clones, approximately 96% seen once; the top ten hold 0.1% to 0.15%. As to this clone: Its antigen is not identified.

V usage is TRBV6-5 and J usage is TRBJ2-5; 9 positions match TRBD1. The sequence was collected from a young man in good health. Sequencing was carried out using naive CD4+ T cells sorted from blood. Documented subset: CD45RA+ positively selected. CDR3 sequence reads: CASSEGQGSLTQYF. The CDR3 DNA follows: TGTGCCAGCAGTGAAGGACAGGGGTCCCTGACCCAGTACTTC.